These 18 T cell receptor beta chains came from one sample sequenced in a study of blood T cell repertoires in COVID-19. TCRdb keeps only in-frame clones here, not all; method: immunoSEQ multiplex PCR. Of 90,000 to 100,000 clones in the sample, 87% are singletons; the top ten hold about 18%. Sequenced sample: peripheral blood. The receptors derive from a woman in her fifties or sixties with COVID-19, enrolled during active disease.

The chain combines TRBV30 with TRBJ1-2, with D perhaps matching TRBD1 (5 bases). The CDR3 consists of 14 residues. V lost 4 bases and J lost 3, with 15 bases in between. Germline lookup yields CDR1 GTSNPN and CDR2 SVGIG (reference sequence). The CDR3 is CAWTPGGGDYGYTF. Here the CDR3 DNA reads TGTGCCTGGACCCCCGGGGGAGGGGACTATGGCTACACCTTC.

This clone was counted a few times. The CDR3 DNA reads as TGTGCCAGCGGTCCCGGGACTAGCGGGCAAGAGACCCAGTACTTC. It translates to CASGPGTSGQETQYF. The J gene is TRBJ2-5, the V gene TRBV4-2; 12 positions match TRBD2. Trimming cost V 8 bases and J 2 bases; bases outside gene matches: 6. The V gene's germline CDR1 is LGHNA and CDR2 YNFKEQ. CDR3 length: 15 amino acids.

The chain combines TRBV4-3 with TRBJ1-4; a possible D gene is TRBD1 (5 bases). The CDR3 is 18 amino acids. Trimming pared 1 base from V and 4 bases from J, leaving 19 bases between. Germline V gene data show CDR1 as LGHNA and CDR2 as YSLEER. For the CDR3, the DNA is TGCGCCAGCAGCCAAGTTACAGGTCACCTGACCCGTAATGAAAAACTGTTTTTT. It encodes CASSQVTGHLTRNEKLFF.

The chain combines TRBV5-4 with TRBJ2-1, with D possibly matching TRBD1 (6 bases). The CDR3 contains 15 residues. Germline CDR1 and CDR2: SGHNT and YYREEE (reference sequence). Trimming cost V 6 bases and J 0 bases, with 13 bases left between them. CDR3 protein: CASIPQGSSYNEQFF. DNA for the CDR3: TGTGCCAGCATCCCCCAGGGGAGCTCCTACAATGAGCAGTTCTTC.

This chain joins TRBV6-6 and TRBJ1-3; 7 bases are a match to TRBD1. Per the germline V gene, CDR1 is MNHNY and CDR2 is SVGAGI (reference sequence). There are 14 residues in the CDR3. J gave up 0 bases and V 6 bases, and 2 bases lay outside the gene matches. In DNA form, the CDR3 reads TGTGCCAGCAGGGCAGGGGGCTCTGGAAACACCATATATTTT. Translation gives CASRAGGSGNTIYF.

J is TRBJ1-2 and V is TRBV5-6, with D perhaps matching TRBD1 (6 bases). This CDR3 has 13 residues. Germline V lookup: CDR1 SGHDT, CDR2 YYEEEE. Trimming shortened V by 4 bases and J by 5 bases, and 12 bases separated the two germline ends. The CDR3 nucleotides read TGTGCCAGCAGCAAAAGACAGGTTTATGGCTACACCTTC. This encodes CASSKRQVYGYTF.

This sequence joins TRBV27 and TRBJ1-3, with 7 bases that match TRBD1. V gave up 6 bases and J gave up 0 bases; unmatched junction bases: 8. CDR1 and CDR2 from the germline V gene are MNHEY and SMNVEV (reference sequence). The CDR3 covers 16 residues. The CDR3 loop reads CASSLKWDSSGNTIYF. CDR3 nucleotide sequence: TGTGCCAGCAGCCTAAAATGGGACAGCTCTGGAAACACCATATATTTT.

This chain connects TRBV12-3 or TRBV12-4 to TRBJ2-5, with TRBD1 matching over 7 bases. V lost 4 bases to trimming and J lost 4 bases; unmatched junction nucleotides: 3. The length of the CDR3 is 13 residues. This CDR3 reads CASSSYRGETQYF. The CDR3 coding sequence is TGTGCCAGCAGTTCTTACAGGGGAGAGACCCAGTACTTC.

The chain joins TRBV7-2 to TRBJ2-5; D is undetermined. The CDR3 is made up of 14 amino acids. Per germline, CDR1 SGHTA and CDR2 FQGNSA. Trimming removed 5 bases from V and 1 base from J, with 11 bases in between. CDR3: CASSPPGIQETQYF. CDR3 nucleotides: TGTGCCAGCAGCCCCCCGGGTATCCAAGAGACCCAGTACTTC.

The chain couples TRBV11-1 to TRBJ1-1, with a possible D match to TRBD1 (5 bases). Germline V gives CDR1 SGHAT, CDR2 FQDESV (reference sequence). Trimming took off 3 bases at V and 5 bases at J, with 13 bases between the two ends. The CDR3 runs to 14 residues. CDR3 nucleotide sequence: TGTGCCAGCAGCTTTATCTGGACAAATACTGAAGCTTTCTTT. Encoded protein: CASSFIWTNTEAFF.

The chain employs TRBV7-9 and TRBJ1-4, with D possibly being TRBD1 (5 bases). Trimming cost V 7 bases and J 6 bases, with 12 bases left between them. CDR3 length equals 13 residues. From germline, CDR1 is SEHNR and CDR2 FQNEAQ (reference sequence). This CDR3 reads CASTTTGDEKLFF. In nucleotides, the CDR3 is TGTGCCAGCACCACGACGGGGGATGAAAAACTGTTTTTT.

This clone was observed a single time. V is TRBV5-5 and J is TRBJ2-3; D is possibly TRBD2 (6 bases). V was shortened by 0 bases and J by 2 bases, with 19 bases between the two germline ends. CDR3 length: 18 amino acids. Germline CDR1 SGHKS, CDR2 YYEKEE (reference sequence). The CDR3 nucleotides are TGTGCCAGCAGCTTGGTAATCGGGGGACGGCGAAACACAGATACGCAGTATTTT. Amino acids: CASSLVIGGRRNTDTQYF.

V usage is TRBV12-3 or TRBV12-4 and J usage is TRBJ1-3; D gene uncertain. This CDR3 has 12 amino acids. The V end lost 9 bases, the J end lost 2 bases, and 8 bases lay between the germline ends. For the CDR3, the DNA is TGTGCCAGTACACTAACTGGAAACACCATATATTTT. It yields the protein CASTLTGNTIYF.

J is TRBJ2-7 and V is TRBV7-2; 7 bases line up with TRBD1. CDR3 length: 14 amino acids. Germline values: CDR1 SGHTA, CDR2 FQGNSA. The trim removed 5 bases at V and 4 bases at J, leaving 8 bases unmatched. The CDR3: CASSRDRASYEQYF. DNA for the CDR3: TGTGCCAGCAGCCGCGACAGGGCGTCTTACGAGCAGTACTTC.

V usage is TRBV5-1 and J usage is TRBJ2-7, with D unresolved. Germline V gene data show CDR1 as SGHRS and CDR2 as YFSETQ. Between the trimmed V and J ends, which lost 0 bases and 0 bases, there was a span of 7 bases. The CDR3 sequence is 14 residues long. The CDR3 loop is CASSLDSSSYEQYF. The CDR3 DNA is TGCGCCAGCAGCTTGGACTCGAGCTCCTACGAGCAGTACTTC.

The V call is TRBV6-5, the J call TRBJ2-3; perhaps TRBD1 as D (5 bases). The CDR3 has 16 amino acids. V lost 0 bases and J lost 1, with 11 bases in between. From germline, CDR1 is MNHEY and CDR2 SVGAGI. The CDR3 spells CASSYSSGQRTDTQYF. CDR3 DNA: TGTGCCAGCAGTTACTCGAGTGGACAACGCACAGATACGCAGTATTTT.

This chain links TRBV28 with TRBJ1-5, with D possibly being TRBD1 (6 bases). CDR1 and CDR2 from the germline V gene are MDHEN and SYDVKM. V was shortened by 7 bases and J by 0 bases, with 19 bases between the two germline ends. This CDR3 has 17 amino acids. The CDR3 here is CASTPPRGGNSNQPQHF. The CDR3 DNA follows: TGTGCCAGCACCCCCCCCAGAGGGGGAAATAGCAATCAGCCCCAGCATTTT.

This clone was recorded only once. The chain combines TRBV28 with TRBJ1-1; D unresolved. The CDR3 sequence is 15 residues long. From germline, CDR1 is MDHEN and CDR2 SYDVKM. V was cut by 3 bases and J by 4 bases, with 15 bases left in between. CDR3 region: CASSFLSEVLTEAFF. DNA for the CDR3: TGTGCCAGCAGTTTCCTCTCCGAAGTACTCACTGAAGCTTTCTTT.